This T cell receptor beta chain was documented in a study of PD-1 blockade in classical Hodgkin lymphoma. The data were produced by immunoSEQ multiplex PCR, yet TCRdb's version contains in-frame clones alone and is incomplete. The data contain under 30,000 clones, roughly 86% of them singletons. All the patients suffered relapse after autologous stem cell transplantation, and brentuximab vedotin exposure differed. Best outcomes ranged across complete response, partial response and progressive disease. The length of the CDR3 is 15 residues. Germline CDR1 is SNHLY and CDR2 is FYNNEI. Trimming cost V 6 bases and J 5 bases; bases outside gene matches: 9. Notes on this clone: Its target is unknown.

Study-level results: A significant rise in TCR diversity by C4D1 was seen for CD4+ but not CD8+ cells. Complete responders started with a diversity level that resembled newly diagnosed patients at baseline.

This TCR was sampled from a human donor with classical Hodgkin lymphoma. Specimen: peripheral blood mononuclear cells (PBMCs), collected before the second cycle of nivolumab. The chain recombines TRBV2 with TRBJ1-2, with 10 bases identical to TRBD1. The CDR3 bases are TGTGCCAGCAGGCGGGGGGACAGGGGAAGGTATGGCTACACCTTC. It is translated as CASRRGDRGRYGYTF.